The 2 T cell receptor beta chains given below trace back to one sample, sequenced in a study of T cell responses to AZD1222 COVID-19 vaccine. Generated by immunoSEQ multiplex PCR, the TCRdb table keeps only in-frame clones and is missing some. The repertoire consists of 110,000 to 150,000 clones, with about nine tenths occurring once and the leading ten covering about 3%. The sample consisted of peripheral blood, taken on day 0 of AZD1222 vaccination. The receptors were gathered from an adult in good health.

This CDR3 is CASSSATPGEQFF. Written as DNA, the CDR3 is TGCGCCAGCAGCTCGGCGACGCCGGGTGAGCAGTTCTTC. The chain carries TRBV5-1 and TRBJ2-1; D remains unclear. The V end lost 3 bases, the J end lost 9 bases, and 13 bases lay between the germline ends. This CDR3 spans 13 amino acids. Germline V gene lookup returns CDR1 SGHRS and CDR2 YFSETQ.

The CDR3 DNA follows: TGTGCCAGCAGCCCGAGGTGGGAGAACACTGAAGCTTTCTTT. The encoded protein is CASSPRWENTEAFF. The chain employs TRBV9 and TRBJ1-1, with unresolved D. Germline assignment: CDR1 SGDLS and CDR2 YYNGEE. The CDR3 length is 14 residues. V lost 4 bases and J lost 1, with 11 bases in between.